Sequencing of this T cell receptor beta chain was carried out in a study of shared clonotypes between healthy human individuals. V lost 5 bases and J 4 bases, leaving 8 bases between the germline ends. CDR3 length: 12 residues. The germline V gene has CDR1 MNHNY and CDR2 SVGAGI (reference sequence). Libraries were prepared by immunoSEQ multiplex PCR; TCRdb keeps only in-frame clonotypes and omits some of them. In the table there are about 120,000 clones, 55% to 80% of which are singletons. The TCR comes from a woman aged 25 to 39 in good health. The chain combines TRBV6-6 with TRBJ1-1; a possible D gene is TRBD1 (6 bases). Sequences were obtained from memory CD8+ T cells sorted from blood. Documented subset: CD45RO+ cells pooled with CCR7-negative TemRA cells. DNA of the CDR3: TGTGCCAGCAGTCCACAGGGCACTGAAGCTTTCTTT. It is translated as CASSPQGTEAFF.